This T cell receptor beta chain is from a study of cytomegalovirus exposure and HLA in healthy donors. Study findings and constraints: Rare TCR sequences predominated, though certain public TCRs were found in many donors.

To note about this clone: Its antigen is not identified.

PCR used 60 Vbeta primers and 13 Jbeta primers. Sequencing used immunoSEQ multiplex PCR; TCRdb keeps in-frame clones, though not all of them. Here the sample spans under 200,000 clones, less than 90% being singletons. Germline lookup yields CDR1 KGHSH and CDR2 LQKENI. V lost 1 base, J lost 0 bases, and 8 bases stayed unmatched. This CDR3 region has 17 residues. The sequence was collected from a male donor in good health and CMV-seropositive. The chain carries TRBV18 and TRBJ1-1, with TRBD1 matching over 7 bases. The material sequenced was PBMCs. The CDR3 region is CASSPQTGVFMNTEAFF. The CDR3 DNA follows: TGTGCCAGCTCACCACAAACAGGGGTCTTCATGAACACTGAAGCTTTCTTT.